This T cell receptor beta chain was recorded in a study of blood T cell repertoires in COVID-19. As for the study in general: COVID-19 samples collected from the United States, Italy and Spain covered acute and convalescent phases. Nucleic acid was either cDNA or gDNA, and it came from T cells, B-cell-depleted T cells, or PBMCs.

This CDR3 is 14 amino acids long. V gave up 6 bases and J gave up 4 bases, with 12 bases separating them. Germline CDR1 MNHEY, CDR2 SMNVEV (reference sequence). The table came from immunoSEQ multiplex PCR; TCRdb's copy has only in-frame clones and leaves some out. The profile shows about 90,000 clones, roughly four fifths of them singletons. Sequenced: peripheral blood. The genes are TRBV27 and TRBJ2-2; D not certain. This receptor was obtained from a human donor in a cohort sampled during active COVID-19. CDR3 nucleotides: TGTGCCAGCAGCCCAACCCCCAGCACCGGGGAGCTGTTTTTT. Its protein is CASSPTPSTGELFF.